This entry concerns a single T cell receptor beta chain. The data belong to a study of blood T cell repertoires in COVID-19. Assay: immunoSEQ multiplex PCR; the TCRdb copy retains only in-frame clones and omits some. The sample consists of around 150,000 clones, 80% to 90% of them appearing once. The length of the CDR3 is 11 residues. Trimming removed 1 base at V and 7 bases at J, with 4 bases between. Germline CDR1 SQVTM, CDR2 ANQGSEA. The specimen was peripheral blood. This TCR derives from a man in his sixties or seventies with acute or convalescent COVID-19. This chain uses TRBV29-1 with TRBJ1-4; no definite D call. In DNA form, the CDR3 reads TGCAGCGTTGAAGGAGGTGAAAAACTGTTTTTT. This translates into CSVEGGEKLFF.